These T cell receptor beta chains were read from a single sample in a study of T cell responses to AZD1222 COVID-19 vaccine. TCRdb's copy holds only in-frame clones and misses some; the assay was immunoSEQ multiplex PCR. The table shows some 150,000 clones, with approximately 88% occurring only once. The specimen was peripheral blood, collected on day 0 of AZD1222 vaccination. These receptors were collected from an adult in good health. The CDR3 runs from the conserved cysteine through the conserved F or W. A D gene is named only where the DNA matches it firmly. The listing skips clone size in some rows; elsewhere it reads once, few, many or a size class.

J: TRBJ2-2; V: TRBV25-1; size: once; D: -; DNA: TGTGCCAGCAGGGGTTGGACTAGGGGGGCCGGGGAGCTGTTTTTT; CDR3: CASRGWTRGAGELFF
J: TRBJ2-1; V: TRBV19; size: -; D: -; DNA: TGTGCCAGTAGTATAGACAGGGGACATAACAATGAGCAGTTCTTC; CDR3: CASSIDRGHNNEQFF
J: TRBJ1-2; V: TRBV4-1; size: -; D: -; DNA: TGCGCCAGCAGCCAAGGGATAGGGGAATCCAGGGGCTACACCTTC; CDR3: CASSQGIGESRGYTF
J: TRBJ1-1; V: TRBV5-1; size: -; D: -; DNA: TGCGCCAGCAGCTTTCAGGGAGATGAAGCTTTCTTT; CDR3: CASSFQGDEAFF
J: TRBJ1-2; V: TRBV9; size: -; D: -; DNA: TGTGCCAGCAGCGTAGACGGCAGGGCTAACTATGGCTACACCTTC; CDR3: CASSVDGRANYGYTF
J: TRBJ1-5; V: TRBV12-3/TRBV12-4; size: -; D: -; DNA: TGTGCCAGCAGAAATAGCAATCAGCCCCAGCATTTT; CDR3: CASRNSNQPQHF
J: TRBJ1-1; V: TRBV7-9; size: -; D: TRBD1; DNA: TGTGCCAGCAGCCTCCGGGACAGGGGGGTGAACACTGAAGCTTTCTTT; CDR3: CASSLRDRGVNTEAFF
J: TRBJ1-6; V: TRBV27; size: -; D: TRBD1; DNA: TGTGCCAGCAGTTGGTTGGCGAGAAGGACAGGAGCGTTCCAGGGTTCACCCCTCCACTTT; CDR3: CASSWLARRTGAFQGSPLHF
J: TRBJ2-3; V: TRBV11-2; size: -; D: -; DNA: TGTGCCAGCAGCCCCGAGACGGCCCGGCTGGTCACAGATACGCAGTATTTT; CDR3: CASSPETARLVTDTQYF
J: TRBJ1-5; V: TRBV21-1; size: -; D: -; DNA: TGTGCCAGCCTCCCGGGACCGCACACCCGCAATCAGCCCCAGCATTTT; CDR3: CASLPGPHTRNQPQHF
J: TRBJ2-6; V: TRBV27; size: -; D: -; DNA: TGTGCCAGCAGTCCGAAGATTATAAGCGGAGGGGCCAACGTCCTGACTTTC; CDR3: CASSPKIISGGANVLTF
J: TRBJ2-7; V: TRBV7-2; size: -; D: -; DNA: TGTGCCAGCAGAGTGACACATATGACCTACGAGCAGTACTTC; CDR3: CASRVTHMTYEQYF
J: TRBJ2-1; V: TRBV7-3; size: -; D: -; DNA: TGTGCCAGCAGCTTAAATGAGGGTCTTGAGCAGTTCTTC; CDR3: CASSLNEGLEQFF
J: TRBJ2-1; V: TRBV5-1; size: -; D: -; DNA: TGCGCCAGCAGCAGGTTTACGGGGAACAAATTCGGCAATGAGCAGTTCTTC; CDR3: CASSRFTGNKFGNEQFF
J: TRBJ1-1; V: TRBV9; size: -; D: TRBD1; DNA: TGTGCCAGCAGCGCTACGGGACAGCCCACTGAAGCTTTCTTT; CDR3: CASSATGQPTEAFF
J: TRBJ1-2; V: TRBV30; size: -; D: -; DNA: TGTGCCTGGAGTGGGGGGGGAGACTACACCTTC; CDR3: CAWSGGGDYTF
J: TRBJ1-2; V: TRBV6-4; size: few; D: -; DNA: TGTGCCAGCAGTGACGATGAGGGAACGAATGGCTACACCTTC; CDR3: CASSDDEGTNGYTF
J: TRBJ1-1; V: TRBV29-1; size: -; D: -; DNA: TGCAGCGTTGGACAGCCCCTGAACACTGAAGCTTTCTTT; CDR3: CSVGQPLNTEAFF
J: TRBJ1-1; V: TRBV6-2/TRBV6-3; size: -; D: -; DNA: TGTGCCAGCAGTTACGGGGGGACGGTCACTGAAGCTTTCTTT; CDR3: CASSYGGTVTEAFF
J: TRBJ2-5; V: TRBV5-1; size: -; D: -; DNA: TGCGCCAGCAGCCGGGACATCCCTCGGGAGACCCAGTACTTC; CDR3: CASSRDIPRETQYF
J: TRBJ2-1; V: TRBV7-6; size: -; D: -; DNA: TGTGCCAGCAGCCCCGGGTGGGGTACACACACAGATGAGCAGTTCTTC; CDR3: CASSPGWGTHTDEQFF
J: TRBJ1-6; V: TRBV6-5; size: -; D: TRBD1; DNA: TGTGCCAGCAGTTCTTCCAACAGGGGAAGGTCACCCCTCCACTTT; CDR3: CASSSSNRGRSPLHF
J: TRBJ2-5; V: TRBV23-1; size: -; D: -; DNA: TGCGCCAGCGTTGGGAAGAGGGCTCAAGAGACCCAGTACTTC; CDR3: CASVGKRAQETQYF
J: TRBJ1-2; V: TRBV19; size: -; D: -; DNA: TGTGCCAGTAAGATAGCGTCGGTGGGAGCTAACTATGGCTACACCTTC; CDR3: CASKIASVGANYGYTF
J: TRBJ1-1; V: TRBV20-1; size: -; D: -; DNA: TGCAGGACCGACAGCAACACTGAAGCTTTCTTT; CDR3: CRTDSNTEAFF
J: TRBJ1-1; V: TRBV7-9; size: -; D: -; DNA: TGTGCCAGCCGGGCAGGGACGTTGCGAACTGAAGCTTTCTTT; CDR3: CASRAGTLRTEAFF
J: TRBJ2-7; V: TRBV6-5; size: -; D: -; DNA: TGTGCCAGCAGTATCGAACAGGGAGCCTACGAGCAGTACTTC; CDR3: CASSIEQGAYEQYF
J: TRBJ2-5; V: TRBV5-4; size: -; D: -; DNA: TGTGCCAGCAGCTTGCGGCCAGTGAGGGAAGAGACCCAGTACTTC; CDR3: CASSLRPVREETQYF
J: TRBJ1-3; V: TRBV7-9; size: -; D: TRBD1; DNA: TGTGCCAGCAGCAGGTGGGGACAGGCCCTCTCTGGAAACACCATATATTTT; CDR3: CASSRWGQALSGNTIYF
J: TRBJ1-2; V: TRBV2; size: -; D: TRBD1; DNA: TGTGCCAGCAGGGACAGGCAAGCCTATGGCTACACCTTC; CDR3: CASRDRQAYGYTF
J: TRBJ1-4; V: TRBV7-2; size: -; D: -; DNA: TGTGCCAGCAGCTCATCAACAGGGCTTTATGAAAAACTGTTTTTT; CDR3: CASSSSTGLYEKLFF
J: TRBJ2-7; V: TRBV28; size: -; D: TRBD2; DNA: TGTGCCAGCAGACTGCCCGGGACTAGCGGGGGGAACTACGAGCAGTACTTC; CDR3: CASRLPGTSGGNYEQYF
J: TRBJ1-1; V: TRBV7-9; size: -; D: -; DNA: TGTGCCAGCAGCTTAGTCGGCTCCACTGAAGCTTTCTTT; CDR3: CASSLVGSTEAFF
J: TRBJ1-6; V: TRBV3-1/TRBV3-2; size: -; D: TRBD1; DNA: TGTGCCAGTACTTTGACAGGGAACAATTCACCCCTCCACTTT; CDR3: CASTLTGNNSPLHF
J: TRBJ1-1; V: TRBV5-1; size: -; D: TRBD1; DNA: TGCGCCAGCAGCTGGGACAGACCGAACACTGAAGCTTTCTTT; CDR3: CASSWDRPNTEAFF
J: TRBJ2-5; V: TRBV6-6; size: -; D: -; DNA: TGTGCCAGCGGAGAGACCCAGTACTTC; CDR3: CASGETQYF
J: TRBJ1-2; V: TRBV5-8; size: -; D: -; DNA: TGTGCCAGCAGCTTATCTGCTGGGACCACCGTGGCAGGCTATGGCTACACCTTC; CDR3: CASSLSAGTTVAGYGYTF
J: TRBJ2-7; V: TRBV7-9; size: -; D: TRBD1; DNA: TGTGCCAGCAGCCACTCAGGGGGCGAGCAGTACTTC; CDR3: CASSHSGGEQYF
J: TRBJ1-2; V: TRBV4-1; size: -; D: -; DNA: TGCGCCAGCAGCCAAAATGATGGCTACACCTTC; CDR3: CASSQNDGYTF
J: TRBJ2-6; V: TRBV5-8; size: once; D: -; DNA: TGTGCCAGCAGCTTCGGTAACGGGGGTAGCTCTGGGGCCAACGTCCTGACTTTC; CDR3: CASSFGNGGSSGANVLTF
J: TRBJ2-3; V: TRBV19; size: -; D: -; DNA: TGTGCCAGTAGCGGGGGACGCACAGATACGCAGTATTTT; CDR3: CASSGGRTDTQYF
J: TRBJ2-7; V: TRBV4-1; size: -; D: -; DNA: TGCGCCAGCAGCCAAGCCGGGACTCTCTCCTACGAGCAGTACTTC; CDR3: CASSQAGTLSYEQYF
J: TRBJ1-1; V: TRBV20-1; size: -; D: -; DNA: TGCAGTGTCCCGGGGAACACTGAAGCTTTCTTT; CDR3: CSVPGNTEAFF
J: TRBJ1-2; V: TRBV7-3; size: many; D: -; DNA: TGTGCCAGCAGCCCAACCCCCAGGGCCCCTAACTATGGCTACACCTTC; CDR3: CASSPTPRAPNYGYTF
J: TRBJ2-1; V: TRBV7-2; size: -; D: -; DNA: TGTGCCAGCAGCTTAAGGAGGCAGGGGAGCTACAATGAGCAGTTCTTC; CDR3: CASSLRRQGSYNEQFF
J: TRBJ2-5; V: TRBV3-1/TRBV3-2; size: -; D: -; DNA: TGTGCCAGCAGCCTTATGGCGGGGGCGGCAGAGACCCAGTACTTC; CDR3: CASSLMAGAAETQYF
J: TRBJ2-1; V: TRBV9; size: -; D: -; DNA: TGTGCCAGCAGCTCCCTTAGCGGTTACTACAATGAGCAGTTCTTC; CDR3: CASSSLSGYYNEQFF
J: TRBJ1-1; V: TRBV6-2/TRBV6-3; size: -; D: -; DNA: TGTGCCAGCAGTTACGTCCGTGGTCTAATGAACACTGAAGCTTTCTTT; CDR3: CASSYVRGLMNTEAFF
J: TRBJ2-7; V: TRBV4-1; size: -; D: TRBD2; DNA: TGCGCCAGCAGCCCATTACTAGCGGGGGGCCCCATTCGGCAGTACTTC; CDR3: CASSPLLAGGPIRQYF
J: TRBJ1-1; V: TRBV30; size: -; D: -; DNA: TGTGCCTGGGGAACAGGGAACACTGAAGCTTTCTTT; CDR3: CAWGTGNTEAFF
J: TRBJ1-1; V: TRBV6-6; size: once; D: -; DNA: TGTGCCAGCAGTTATAGATCGTCGGGTTCCACTGAAGCTTTCTTT; CDR3: CASSYRSSGSTEAFF